This T cell receptor beta chain was captured by sequencing in a study of graft-versus-host responses after intestinal transplantation. Study context: Isolated intestinal, liver-intestinal, or multivisceral transplants had been given to the recipients. Anti-thymocyte globulin induction, then tacrolimus and steroids for two to four years, went to all recipients.

The CDR3 sequence is 14 residues long. Germline CDR1 and CDR2: SGHDT and YYEEEE. With V trimmed by 4 bases and J by 4 bases, 7 bases remained unmatched. Profiled with immunoSEQ multiplex PCR; TCRdb holds only in-frame clones, not every one. Of more than 80,000 clones listed, 88% are singletons. This clone was counted a few times. The antigen is unknown. The gene calls are TRBV5-6 and TRBJ1-2; 7 bases are shared with TRBD1. The sample was unstimulated CD4+ T cells sorted from spleen or lymph node cells, taken before transplant. This sequence originates from a human donor who was the organ donor for an intestinal transplant. DNA for the CDR3: TGTGCCAGCAGCAGGGACAGAGGACTCTATGGCTACACCTTC. It specifies CASSRDRGLYGYTF. Complete variable domain (other parts from reference TRBV5-6 and TRBJ1-2): DAGVTQSPTHLIKTRGQQVTLRCSPKSGHDTVSWYQQALGQGPQFIFQYYEEEERQRGNFPDRFSGHQFPNYSSELNVNALLLGDSALYLCASSRDRGLYGYTFGSGTRLTVV.